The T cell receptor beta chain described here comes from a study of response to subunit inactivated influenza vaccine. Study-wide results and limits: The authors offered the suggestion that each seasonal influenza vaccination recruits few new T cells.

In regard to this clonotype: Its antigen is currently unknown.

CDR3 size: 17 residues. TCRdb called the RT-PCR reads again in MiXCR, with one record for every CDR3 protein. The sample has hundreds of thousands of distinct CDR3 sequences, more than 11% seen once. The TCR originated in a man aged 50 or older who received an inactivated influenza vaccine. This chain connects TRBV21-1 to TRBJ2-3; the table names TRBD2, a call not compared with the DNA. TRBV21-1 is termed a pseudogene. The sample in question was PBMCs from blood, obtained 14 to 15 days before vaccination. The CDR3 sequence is CASIKSKGGLAGAPQYF. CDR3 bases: TGTGCCAGCATCAAATCCAAGGGGGGACTAGCGGGAGCGCCGCAGTATTTT.